This T cell receptor beta chain was profiled in a study of blood T cell repertoires in COVID-19. As for the study in general: Sites across the United States, Italy and Spain contributed samples from acute and convalescent COVID-19. T cells, B-cell-depleted T cells, or PBMCs provided the cDNA or gDNA that served as material.

Assay used: immunoSEQ multiplex PCR; TCRdb lists only in-frame clones, some missing. The repertoire has 200,000 to 250,000 clones, approximately 82% of them found once; the top ten carry 1.5% to 2%. V was trimmed by 6 bases and J by 0 bases, leaving 14 bases between them. This CDR3 spans 15 amino acids. Germline V gene data show CDR1 as MNHEY and CDR2 as SMNVEV (reference sequence). The chain joins TRBV27 to TRBJ1-1; D is perhaps TRBD1 (5 bases). The clonotype comes from a woman aged 80 or over with acute or convalescent COVID-19. Source material: peripheral blood. The CDR3 region is CASSPGKNMNTEAFF. CDR3 nucleotide sequence: TGTGCCAGCAGCCCAGGGAAAAACATGAACACTGAAGCTTTCTTT.